The clone carrying this T cell receptor (beta chain) was counted once. Per the study methods: The assay estimated nucleated cells by amplifying reference gene primers. Measured with immunoSEQ multiplex PCR; TCRdb has only the in-frame clones, and not every one. V and J calls and clone size come straight from that table; D and trimming were deduced from the DNA. There are around 180,000 clones in the sample; approximately 83% occur only once, and roughly 3% lies in the top ten. This CDR3 is 10 amino acids long. This sample was included in a study of blood T cell repertoires in COVID-19. Study information: Whether acute or convalescent, the COVID-19 samples came from the United States, Italy and Spain. Sources were T cells, B-cell-depleted T cells, or PBMCs; the material itself was cDNA or gDNA.

The rearrangement joins TRBV1 to TRBJ2-4; the table's D gene call, TRBD2, was not cross checked with the DNA. TRBV1 is a recognized pseudogene. The specimen was peripheral blood. The TCR sequence derives from a man aged 60 to 75 with acute or convalescent COVID-19. CDR3 sequence: CTSRSGMEYF. CDR3 coding DNA: TGCACCAGCAGGAGCGGGATGGAGTACTTC.